This T cell receptor (beta chain) emerged from a study of OX40 agonist ivuxolimab in advanced cancers. For the wider study: Ivuxolimab was a fully human IgG2 agonistic monoclonal antibody targeting the costimulatory receptor OX40 (CD134). Patients were allowed to have had prior anti-PD-1, anti-PD-L1 or anti-CTLA-4 therapy, and approximately 41% of the dose-escalation patients had previously received checkpoint inhibitors. A male proportion of approximately 83% and a mean age of around 60 years, ranging from about 20 to 79, were recorded for the dose-escalation cohort. Intravenous ivuxolimab was administered to patients every 2 weeks at six dose levels: 0.01, 0.1, 0.3, 1.5, 3 and 10 mg/kg. The paper reports the monotherapy dose-escalation portion (N = 52 patients) of the phase I ivuxolimab trial. Among the 52 dose-escalation patients, some 20 had hepatocellular carcinoma, roughly 15 melanoma, 9 renal cell carcinoma and 9 head and neck cancer. The purpose of peripheral TCRbeta sequencing was to test whether ivuxolimab changed TCR sequence diversity and led to clonal T-cell expansion. Three dose-escalation patients achieved partial responses, one with hepatocellular carcinoma and two with cutaneous melanoma.

Overall results and qualifications from the work: Low levels of normalized T-cell clonal expansion were also shown by some nonresponding patients. At doses of 0.1 to 3.0 mg/kg, clonal expansion of both CD4+ and CD8+ T cells in blood was seen between baseline and week 6. After ivuxolimab, more expanded clones were found on average in CD8+ T cells than in CD4+ T cells. The antigen specificity of the peripheral T cells that underwent clonal expansion was not determined. In partial responders in the 0.1-3.0 mg/kg groups, normalized peripheral clonal expansion was found to be among the lowest, especially among CD8+ T cells.

To sequence the TCRbeta CDR3 region, genomic DNA was isolated from the sorted cells. TCRbeta CDR3 regions were sequenced using the immunoSEQ Assay. Imported from immuneACCESS, the table was reduced by TCRdb to in-frame sequences with V and J called. These copies leave out some clones; in studies compared against another copy, an unresolved V gene accounts for under half, and the cause of the remainder is not known. The sample has over 85,000 clones on record, approximately 93% of them singletons. The ten largest clones take up around 0.25% of the sample. As for this clone: Its antigen remains unidentified. Nothing much larger sits one base from this clone, and base qualities are not available.

Patients with autoimmune disease history or receiving systemic immunosuppression were excluded from the trial. Peripheral blood for TCR sequencing was drawn from every dose cohort at baseline, at cycle 4 day 1 and at cycle 7 day 1. Samples came from an open-label, multicenter, first-in-human phase I dose-escalation trial of ivuxolimab. The trial enrolled adults with locally advanced or metastatic head and neck squamous cell, hepatocellular, melanoma or renal cell carcinoma. Before TCR sequencing, CD4+ T cells and CD8+ T cells were sorted from peripheral blood as separate populations. This specimen was CD4+ or CD8+ T cells sorted from blood, taken in a trial of the OX40 agonist ivuxolimab. This TCR came from an adult with an advanced solid tumor such as melanoma, head and neck, liver or kidney cancer.

The CDR3 protein is CASSQERIGDQPQHF. The DNA is as follows: TGTGCCAGCAGCCAAGAAAGGATTGGGGATCAGCCCCAGCATTTT. The chain is made from TRBV4-2 and TRBJ1-5; the D gene lacks a confident call. The CDR3, from cysteine to phenylalanine, totals 15 residues. Only the CDR3 part of the read is kept: 45 bases, read in frame from the first base. Sequences LGHNA (CDR1) and YNFKEQ (CDR2) are obtained from the germline V gene. At the junction V is shortened by 0 bases and J by 5 bases, with 11 bases in between.